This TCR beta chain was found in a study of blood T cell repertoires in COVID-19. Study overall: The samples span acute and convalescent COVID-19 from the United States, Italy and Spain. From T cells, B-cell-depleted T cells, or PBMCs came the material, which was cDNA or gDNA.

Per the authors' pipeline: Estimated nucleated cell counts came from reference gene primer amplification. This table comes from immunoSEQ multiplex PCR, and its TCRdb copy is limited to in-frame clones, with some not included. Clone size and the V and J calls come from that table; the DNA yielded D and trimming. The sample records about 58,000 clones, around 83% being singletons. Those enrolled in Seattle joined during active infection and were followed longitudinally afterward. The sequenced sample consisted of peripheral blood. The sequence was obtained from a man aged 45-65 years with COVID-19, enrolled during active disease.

The CDR3 here is CASSPRATGDGYTF. Written as DNA, the CDR3 is TGCGCCAGCAGCCCCCGGGCCACGGGGGACGGCTACACCTTC. The rearrangement joins TRBV5-1 to TRBJ1-2, with D possibly matching TRBD1 (5 bases). Looked up from germline, CDR1 is SGHRS and CDR2 is YFSETQ. Trimming left V 4 bases short and J 8 bases short, with 18 bases between. The CDR3 consists of 14 residues.